The T cell receptor (beta chain) under discussion was sequenced for a study of blood T cell repertoires in COVID-19. Study background: Acute and convalescent COVID-19 specimens originated in the United States, Italy and Spain.

Repertoires were generated with immunoSEQ multiplex PCR, while TCRdb's copy carries only in-frame clones and drops some. The sample contains 200,000 to 250,000 clones, 70% to 90% of which appear only once. The V and J ends lost 3 bases and 2 bases respectively, with 11 bases between them. Germline values: CDR1 LNHDA, CDR2 SQIVND (reference sequence). The CDR3 loop spans 14 amino acids. Sequencing was done on a sample of peripheral blood. This TCR derives from a man in his forties with acute or convalescent COVID-19. The chain carries TRBV19 and TRBJ2-7, with TRBD1 as a possible D gene (5 bases). Here the CDR3 DNA reads TGTGCCAGTAGTATCGACCTCAGGGCCTACGAGCAGTACTTC. This gives the protein CASSIDLRAYEQYF.